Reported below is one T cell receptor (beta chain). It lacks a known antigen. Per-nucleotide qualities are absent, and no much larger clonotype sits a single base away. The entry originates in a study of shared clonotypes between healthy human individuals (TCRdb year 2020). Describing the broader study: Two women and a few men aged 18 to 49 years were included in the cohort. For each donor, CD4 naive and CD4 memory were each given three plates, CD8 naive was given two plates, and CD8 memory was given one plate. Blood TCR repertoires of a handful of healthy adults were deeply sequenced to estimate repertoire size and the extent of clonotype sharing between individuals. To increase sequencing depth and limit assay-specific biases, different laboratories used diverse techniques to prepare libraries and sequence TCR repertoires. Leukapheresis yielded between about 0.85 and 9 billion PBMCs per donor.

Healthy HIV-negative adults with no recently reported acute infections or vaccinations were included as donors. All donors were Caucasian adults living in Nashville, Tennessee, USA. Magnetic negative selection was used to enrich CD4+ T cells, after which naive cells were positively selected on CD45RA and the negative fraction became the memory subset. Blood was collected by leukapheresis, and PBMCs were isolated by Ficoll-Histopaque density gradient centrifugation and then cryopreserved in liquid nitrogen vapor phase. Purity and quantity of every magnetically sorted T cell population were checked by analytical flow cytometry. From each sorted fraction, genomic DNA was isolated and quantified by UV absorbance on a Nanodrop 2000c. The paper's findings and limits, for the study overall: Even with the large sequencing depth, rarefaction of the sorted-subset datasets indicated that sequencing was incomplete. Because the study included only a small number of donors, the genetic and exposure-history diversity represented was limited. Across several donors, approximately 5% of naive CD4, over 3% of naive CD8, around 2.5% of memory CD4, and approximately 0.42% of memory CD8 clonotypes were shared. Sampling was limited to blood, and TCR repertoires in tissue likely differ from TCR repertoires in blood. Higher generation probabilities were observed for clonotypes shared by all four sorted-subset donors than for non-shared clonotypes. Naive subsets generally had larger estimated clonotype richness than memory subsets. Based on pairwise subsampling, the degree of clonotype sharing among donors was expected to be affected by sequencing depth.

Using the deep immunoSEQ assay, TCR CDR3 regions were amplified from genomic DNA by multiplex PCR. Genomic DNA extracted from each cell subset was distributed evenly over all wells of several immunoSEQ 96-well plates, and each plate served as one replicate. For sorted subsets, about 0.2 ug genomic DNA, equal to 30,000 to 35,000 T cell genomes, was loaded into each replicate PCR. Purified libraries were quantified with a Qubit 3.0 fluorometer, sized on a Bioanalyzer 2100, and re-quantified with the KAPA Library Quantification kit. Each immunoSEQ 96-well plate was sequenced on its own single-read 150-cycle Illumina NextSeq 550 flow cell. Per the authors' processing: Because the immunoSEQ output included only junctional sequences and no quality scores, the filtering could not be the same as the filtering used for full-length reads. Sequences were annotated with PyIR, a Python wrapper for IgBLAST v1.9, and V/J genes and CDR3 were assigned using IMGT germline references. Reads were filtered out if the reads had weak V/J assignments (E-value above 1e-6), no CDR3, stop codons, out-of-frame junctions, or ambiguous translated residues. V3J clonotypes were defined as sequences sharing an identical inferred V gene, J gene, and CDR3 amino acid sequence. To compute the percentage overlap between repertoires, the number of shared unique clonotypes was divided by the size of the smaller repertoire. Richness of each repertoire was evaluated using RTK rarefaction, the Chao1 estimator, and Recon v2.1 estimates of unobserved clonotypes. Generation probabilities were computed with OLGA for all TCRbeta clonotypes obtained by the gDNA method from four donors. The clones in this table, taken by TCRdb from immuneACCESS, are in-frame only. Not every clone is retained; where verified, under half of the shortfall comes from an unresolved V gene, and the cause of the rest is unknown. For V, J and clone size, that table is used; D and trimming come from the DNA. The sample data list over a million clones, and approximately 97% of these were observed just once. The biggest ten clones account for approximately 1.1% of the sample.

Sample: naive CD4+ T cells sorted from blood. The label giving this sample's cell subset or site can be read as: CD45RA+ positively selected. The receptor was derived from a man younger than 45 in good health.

For the CDR3, the sequence is CASSPGGRAIVPIYEQYF. In nucleotide form, the sequence is TGTGCCAGCAGCCCGGGGGGCAGGGCTATAGTCCCCATCTACGAGCAGTACTTC. The V and J segments used are TRBV11-3 and TRBJ2-7; TRBD2 might be the D gene, on 7 matching bases. Including the terminal cysteine and phenylalanine, the CDR3 comprises 18 residues. Only the CDR3 DNA is retained, 54 bases long and in frame from the first base. Via the germline V gene, CDR1 is SGHNT and CDR2 YENEEA. V is cut by 5 bases and J by 3 bases, and the space between the germline ends is 26 bases.